The rows below give T cell receptor beta chains drawn from one sample of a study of blood T cell repertoires in COVID-19. Profiling relied on immunoSEQ multiplex PCR, and the TCRdb table lists in-frame clones only, not all of them. The table lists 55,000 to 65,000 clones, roughly 89% of them singletons. The specimen sequenced was peripheral blood. The receptors come from a woman in her fifties or sixties with COVID-19, enrolled during active disease. CDR3s include the opening cysteine and the closing phenylalanine or tryptophan. D genes are given only for firm matches. Expanded clones are given a class, and other clones once, few, many or no size at all.

TRBV4-1	-	TRBD1	TRBJ1-1	CASSTPGGTEAFF	TGCGCCAGCAGCACCCCAGGGGGGACTGAAGCTTTCTTT
TRBV19	-	-	TRBJ1-5	CASSRGQYSNQPQHF	TGTGCCAGTAGTCGTGGACAGTATAGCAATCAGCCCCAGCATTTT
TRBV6-1	once	-	TRBJ1-1	CASSEQGRNTEAFF	TGTGCCAGCAGTGAGCAGGGCCGGAACACTGAAGCTTTCTTT
TRBV19	once	TRBD2	TRBJ2-2	CASTPIAGGTGELFF	TGTGCCAGTACTCCTATAGCGGGAGGAACCGGGGAGCTGTTTTTT
TRBV18	-	-	TRBJ1-6	CASSPPDRTTLHF	TGTGCCAGCTCACCACCAGACAGAACTACCCTCCACTTT
TRBV19	few	-	TRBJ2-5	CASSGGGRLRETQYF	TGTGCCAGTAGCGGAGGGGGCAGACTCCGGGAGACCCAGTACTTC
TRBV19	-	TRBD1	TRBJ1-1	CASSTQGAGNTEAFF	TGTGCCAGTAGTACCCAGGGGGCGGGGAACACTGAAGCTTTCTTT
TRBV21-1	-	-	TRBJ1-5	CASSKVTYDSNQPQHF	TGTGCCAGCAGCAAAGTGACATACGATAGCAATCAGCCCCAGCATTTT
TRBV7-2	few	-	TRBJ2-7	CASSLAAGQYEQYF	TGTGCCAGCAGCTTAGCCGCCGGACAGTACGAGCAGTACTTC
TRBV7-7	once	TRBD1	TRBJ2-3	CASSLTPGQGDNTQYF	TGTGCCAGCAGTCTTACTCCGGGACAGGGGGATAATACGCAGTATTTT
TRBV14	-	TRBD1	TRBJ2-7	CASSRQSGTEAYEQYF	TGTGCCAGCAGCCGACAATCCGGGACAGAAGCCTACGAGCAGTACTTC
TRBV3-1/TRBV3-2	-	TRBD1	TRBJ2-5	CASSPGGTGDETQYF	TGTGCCAGCAGCCCAGGCGGGACAGGGGATGAGACCCAGTACTTC
TRBV9	-	-	TRBJ1-3	CASSVQGRGGNTIYF	TGTGCCAGCAGCGTGCAGGGGCGCGGTGGAAACACCATATATTTT
TRBV28	-	TRBD1	TRBJ1-2	CASSLTLDRGQIYGYTF	TGTGCCAGCAGTCTGACCCTTGACAGGGGACAGATCTATGGCTACACCTTC
TRBV29-1	-	TRBD1	TRBJ2-7	CSVYLGTATYEQYF	TGCAGCGTCTACCTCGGGACAGCCACCTACGAGCAGTACTTC
TRBV3-1/TRBV3-2	-	TRBD1	TRBJ1-1	CASSPQGAGTEAFF	TGTGCCAGCAGCCCACAGGGGGCAGGCACTGAAGCTTTCTTT
TRBV7-2	-	-	TRBJ1-5	CASSTIQGGQPQHF	TGTGCCAGCAGCACTATTCAAGGTGGTCAGCCCCAGCATTTT
TRBV19	-	TRBD2	TRBJ2-1	CASSTDLADDYNEQFF	TGTGCCAGTAGTACGGATCTAGCGGACGACTACAATGAGCAGTTCTTC
TRBV30	-	-	TRBJ1-6	CACGGGIADNSPLHF	TGTGCCTGCGGGGGGGGAATCGCGGATAATTCACCCCTCCACTTT
TRBV14	medium-sized	TRBD2	TRBJ2-7	CASSQDWLAGNEQYF	TGTGCCAGCAGCCAAGATTGGCTAGCGGGAAATGAGCAGTACTTC
TRBV29-1	-	-	TRBJ1-1	CSVDGRNTEAFF	TGCAGCGTTGATGGGAGGAACACTGAAGCTTTCTTT
TRBV7-8	-	-	TRBJ2-7	CASSLIQGLLYEQYF	TGTGCCAGCAGCCTTATCCAGGGGTTGTTGTACGAGCAGTACTTC
TRBV4-1	-	-	TRBJ2-7	CASSPLSRAGGGEQYF	TGCGCCAGCAGCCCACTCAGTAGGGCAGGGGGAGGCGAGCAGTACTTC
TRBV28	few	-	TRBJ2-4	CASSERQWNIQYF	TGTGCCAGCAGTGAGAGACAGTGGAACATTCAGTACTTC
TRBV2	-	TRBD2	TRBJ2-1	CASRSGASYNEQFF	TGTGCCAGCAGGAGCGGGGCATCCTACAATGAGCAGTTCTTC
TRBV28	-	-	TRBJ2-6	CASSSHPGVSGANVLTF	TGTGCCAGCAGTTCCCACCCGGGGGTCTCTGGGGCCAACGTCCTGACTTTC
TRBV5-6	-	TRBD1	TRBJ2-3	CASSFRDRDPTDTQYF	TGTGCCAGCAGCTTTCGGGACAGGGATCCCACAGATACGCAGTATTTT
TRBV7-4	-	-	TRBJ2-4	CASSLDALYRFGVENIQYF	TGTGCCAGCAGCTTAGATGCCCTCTATCGCTTCGGGGTCGAAAACATTCAGTACTTC
TRBV6-5	-	TRBD2	TRBJ2-7	CASGLAGNYEQYF	TGTGCCAGCGGACTAGCGGGGAACTACGAGCAGTACTTC
TRBV7-2	-	TRBD1	TRBJ1-5	CASRDRGPSNQPQHF	TGTGCCAGCAGAGACAGGGGGCCTAGCAATCAGCCCCAGCATTTT
TRBV2	-	TRBD2	TRBJ2-5	CANLRPGGEETQYF	TGTGCCAATTTACGACCGGGAGGAGAGGAGACCCAGTACTTC
TRBV6-5	-	TRBD2	TRBJ2-7	CASSLQRESSYEQYF	TGTGCCAGCAGTTTACAGCGGGAGAGCTCCTACGAGCAGTACTTC
TRBV12-3/TRBV12-4	-	TRBD2	TRBJ2-5	CASSWGGETQYF	TGTGCCAGCAGTTGGGGGGGTGAGACCCAGTACTTC
TRBV5-1	-	TRBD2	TRBJ2-3	CASSPSGGATDTQYF	TGCGCCAGCAGCCCTAGCGGGGGGGCCACAGATACGCAGTATTTT
TRBV3-1/TRBV3-2	few	-	TRBJ2-2	CASSQGLGTGELFF	TGTGCCAGCAGCCAAGGGCTTGGCACCGGGGAGCTGTTTTTT
TRBV19	-	-	TRBJ1-6	CASSVMPQGGYNSPLHF	TGTGCCAGTAGTGTCATGCCCCAGGGCGGCTATAATTCACCCCTCCACTTT
TRBV15	-	-	TRBJ2-4	CATSRGLVVNIQYF	TGTGCCACCAGCAGAGGACTAGTAGTAAACATTCAGTACTTC
TRBV28	-	TRBD1	TRBJ1-6	CASTLGTGSSPLHF	TGTGCCAGCACCCTCGGGACAGGCAGCTCACCCCTCCACTTT
TRBV6-4	-	TRBD1	TRBJ1-5	CASSGTGSNQPQHF	TGTGCCAGCAGTGGGACAGGGTCTAATCAGCCCCAGCATTTT
TRBV7-8	once	-	TRBJ1-5	CASSLTVNSNQPQHF	TGTGCCAGCAGCTTAACGGTAAATAGCAATCAGCCCCAGCATTTT
TRBV5-4	-	TRBD1	TRBJ1-6	CASSPSGQGFNSPLHF	TGTGCCAGCAGCCCCTCCGGACAGGGGTTTAACTCACCCCTCCACTTT
TRBV21-1	-	-	TRBJ2-7	CASSKVANRGRSGVPLYEQYF	TGTGCCAGCAGCAAAGTGGCAAATAGGGGCAGGTCGGGAGTGCCCCTCTACGAGCAGTACTTC
TRBV12-5	once	-	TRBJ2-5	CASGRDQETQYF	TGTGCTAGTGGTCGGGATCAGGAGACCCAGTACTTC
TRBV14	-	-	TRBJ1-3	CASSQTQFSGNTIYF	TGTGCCAGCAGCCAGACACAGTTCTCTGGAAACACCATATATTTT
TRBV5-1	-	TRBD1	TRBJ2-3	CASSPGSGGDTQYF	TGCGCCAGCAGCCCCGGGTCAGGGGGCGATACGCAGTATTTT
TRBV4-3	-	-	TRBJ2-3	CASSQDWTAVTDTQYF	TGCGCCAGCAGCCAAGATTGGACAGCCGTTACAGATACGCAGTATTTT
TRBV5-6	-	-	TRBJ2-7	CASSAQGYEQYF	TGTGCCAGCAGTGCCCAGGGATACGAGCAGTACTTC
TRBV7-2	-	-	TRBJ2-1	CASSLVGGEPYNEQFF	TGTGCCAGCAGCTTAGTGGGCGGGGAGCCCTACAATGAGCAGTTCTTC
TRBV6-5	-	TRBD1	TRBJ2-7	CASSPSGTGIYEQYF	TGTGCCAGCAGCCCATCCGGGACAGGGATCTACGAGCAGTACTTC
TRBV5-6	-	-	TRBJ2-5	CASSARLGGGETQYF	TGTGCCAGCAGCGCCCGGCTGGGGGGAGGAGAGACCCAGTACTTC
TRBV10-1	-	TRBD2	TRBJ2-1	CASSEDPSGYNEQFF	TGCGCCAGCAGTGAGGATCCTAGCGGCTACAATGAGCAGTTCTTC
TRBV5-6	-	-	TRBJ1-2	CASSLNSYGYTF	TGTGCCAGCAGCTTGAACAGCTATGGCTACACCTTC
TRBV5-1	-	-	TRBJ2-1	CASSFGGNNEQFF	TGCGCCAGCAGCTTTGGAGGGAACAATGAGCAGTTCTTC
TRBV5-4	-	TRBD2	TRBJ2-1	CASSLTSGGWTYNEQFF	TGTGCCAGCAGCTTGACCAGCGGGGGTTGGACCTACAATGAGCAGTTCTTC
TRBV6-6	-	-	TRBJ2-7	CASSLNSYEQYF	TGTGCCAGCAGCCTTAATAGCTACGAGCAGTACTTC